The rows below give T cell receptor beta chains drawn from one sample of a study of T cell responses to AZD1222 COVID-19 vaccine. Profiled with immunoSEQ multiplex PCR; TCRdb holds only in-frame clones, not every one. This sample yields about 120,000 clones, of which about 92% are seen a single time; approximately 5% belongs to the top ten. The specimen comprised peripheral blood, sampled 28 days after the second AZD1222 dose. These receptors came from an adult who received the AZD1222 COVID-19 vaccine. Both conserved end residues are trimmed from each CDR3.

>TRBV7-9
ASTLIQNEQF
>TRBV6-6
ASLLQGDGGELF
>TRBV18
ASSPIISPGQGNYGYT
>TRBV4-1
ASSQDPTGGAF
>TRBV11-2
ASGREVRETQY
>TRBV6-5
ASRGVGSYNSPLH
>TRBV5-1
ASSWTGNQPQH
>TRBV20-1
SASAGRDTIY
>TRBV19
ASSIAGAGGPLNEQF
>TRBV5-4
ASRSGGSGSDEQF
>TRBV19
ASSTSGSSAKNIQY
>TRBV18
ASSPPGRGDEQY
>TRBV29-1
SVEGGRNYGYT
>TRBV6-5
ASTLGSREAAF
>TRBV19
ASSIGQVNTEAF
>TRBV5-5
ASTWTADSPLH
>TRBV4-1
ASSQAGTGINGELF
>TRBV11-2
ASSPDRVQY
>TRBV6-5
ASRIRDRGQETQY
>TRBV18
ASSPPRQGTGELF
>TRBV19
ASSIQGYTGELF
>TRBV29-1
SVRTGGPEKLF
>TRBV4-3
ASSQADSSGYT
>TRBV7-2
ASSPRGTTGELF
>TRBV5-1
ASSFEGTLYSNQPQH
>TRBV15
ATSRGGQGGSNEQY
>TRBV5-1
ASSNKTGADTQY
>TRBV11-3
ASSASLNTEAF
>TRBV6-4
ASSQAGGPYEQY
>TRBV7-2
ASSLAGIGKPSYEQY
>TRBV5-6
ASSLGFRAGNPYEQY
>TRBV5-1
ASSPPGTGELF
>TRBV3-1/TRBV3-2
ASSTAPNTEAF
>TRBV7-2
ASRGGQGGYGYT
>TRBV5-4
ASSLQGPNEKLF
>TRBV2
ASSGTSGSLDEQY
>TRBV7-8
ASSLVRRNQPQH